A selection of T cell receptor beta chains follows, all from one sample in a study of T cells in Graves' hyperthyroidism and ophthalmopathy. Via MiXCR, TCRdb re-called the multiplex PCR reads, giving one row per CDR3 protein. This sample has fewer than 550,000 distinct CDR3 sequences, with around 22% found just once. The sequenced sample was blood. These receptors all stem from a young woman with Graves' ophthalmopathy. Each CDR3 is given with its conserved first and last residue. D genes are given only for firm matches. Not all rows give a size; the values are once, few, many and, for expanded clones, a class.

TRBJ1-2,.,TRBV12-3/TRBV12-4,.,TGTGCCAGCAGCACAAGGCCCTCTGGTGGCTACACCTTC,CASSTRPSGGYTF
TRBJ1-3,.,TRBV11-2,many,TGTGCCAGCAGCCCGCTCCAGGGAACTGGAAACACCATATATTTT,CASSPLQGTGNTIYF
TRBJ1-5,.,TRBV10-3,.,TGTGCCATCAGTGAAGAGGTACCTAGGGGCAATCAGCCCCAGCATTTT,CAISEEVPRGNQPQHF
TRBJ1-5,TRBD1,TRBV20-1,.,TGCAGTGCTAGAGTTCCGGGGGTAGGGGGCCAGCCCCAGCATTTT,CSARVPGVGGQPQHF
TRBJ1-3,.,TRBV10-1,.,TGCGCCAGCAGTGAAATCCCAGGCTCTGGAAACACCATATATTTT,CASSEIPGSGNTIYF
TRBJ2-5,.,TRBV5-4,.,TGTGCCAGCAGCCTCCAAGGCCCCCCCGGCGAGACCCAGTACTTC,CASSLQGPPGETQYF
TRBJ2-5,TRBD2,TRBV28,many,TGTGCCAGCAGTTATAGCGGGGGGCAAGAGACCCAGTACTTC,CASSYSGGQETQYF
TRBJ1-5,.,TRBV28,many,TGTGCCAGCACCTCAGGAGGAAGAGATCAGCCCCAGCATTTT,CASTSGGRDQPQHF
TRBJ2-7,.,TRBV29-1,few,TGCAGCGTTGCGGCCAGAACCTACGAGCAGTACTTC,CSVAARTYEQYF
TRBJ1-5,.,TRBV12-3/TRBV12-4,many,TGTGCCAGCAGTTTGGGGGGGTTAGGGAATCAGCCCCAGCATTTT,CASSLGGLGNQPQHF